This T cell receptor beta chain was sequenced during a study of multiple sclerosis patients with progressive multifocal leukoencephalopathy. Study observations and caveats: It is unclear whether the findings reflect JC virus infection or general immunocompromise. Expanded clones at PML onset predated and persisted through natalizumab therapy.

This CDR3 has 13 residues. Trimming removed 5 bases from V and 2 bases from J, with 9 bases in between. CDR1 and CDR2 from the germline V gene are MDHEN and SYDVKM. This sample's time point: before natalizumab initiation. Concerning this clone: Its specificity is unknown.

This table comes from immunoSEQ multiplex PCR, and its TCRdb copy is limited to in-frame clones, with some not included. This table has more than 30,000 clones, around nine tenths appearing once. This clonotype originated in a human donor with multiple sclerosis. Sequenced input: PBMCs. The chain carries TRBV28 and TRBJ1-2; D remains ambiguous. In DNA form, the CDR3 reads TGTGCCAGCAGTACACCGGCGAACTATGGCTACACCTTC. Amino acid sequence: CASSTPANYGYTF.